Listed below are T cell receptor beta chains from one sample, sequenced in a study of graft-versus-host responses after intestinal transplantation. The assay was immunoSEQ multiplex PCR, and TCRdb's table has in-frame clones only and misses some. The repertoire holds approximately 70,000 clones, roughly 92% seen once, with around 7.1% in the top ten. The source material was bone marrow, sampled 700 to 850 days after intestinal transplantation. Receptor source: a human patient who received an intestinal transplant, so some T cells may come from the graft donor. The conserved cysteine and the conserved F or W are not part of the CDR3 here. Fields, in order: J gene, V gene, CDR3 protein.

TRBJ1-1 | TRBV6-5 | ASSLQVNTEAF
TRBJ2-7 | TRBV11-2 | ASSLDYEQY
TRBJ1-1 | TRBV18 | ASSLGQGVTEAF
TRBJ2-3 | TRBV9 | ASSVDSTTDTQY
TRBJ2-2 | TRBV7-9 | ASSQPWGRSVPGELF
TRBJ2-3 | TRBV11-2 | ASSLFGDTQY
TRBJ2-7 | TRBV27 | ASGWGFAYEQY
TRBJ2-3 | TRBV4-1 | ASSQETDTQY
TRBJ2-3 | TRBV5-6 | ASSLVRTDTQY
TRBJ2-5 | TRBV7-3 | ASSFSGQETQY
TRBJ2-7 | TRBV5-1 | ASSPGYSYEQY
TRBJ1-1 | TRBV28 | ASSWSLEAF
TRBJ2-7 | TRBV4-1 | ATNTPGQGSQQY
TRBJ2-1 | TRBV5-4 | ASRGQTLNEQF
TRBJ1-3 | TRBV6-1 | ASSEEGIYGNTIY
TRBJ2-7 | TRBV7-6 | ASSLLYGSYEQY
TRBJ2-1 | TRBV5-1 | ASSLEYGQDNEQF
TRBJ1-5 | TRBV6-4 | ASSAHGNQPQH
TRBJ2-7 | TRBV7-9 | ASSLATGRTYEQY
TRBJ2-5 | TRBV6-5 | ATSGDPETQY
TRBJ2-5 | TRBV9 | ASSVGQIQETQY
TRBJ2-7 | TRBV4-2 | ASSQDPSGNPYEQY
TRBJ1-1 | TRBV2 | ASSGGSRGKAF
TRBJ2-1 | TRBV5-6 | ASSLERAGVHEQF
TRBJ2-4 | TRBV6-5 | ASSGLGKNIQY
TRBJ2-5 | TRBV13 | ASSSFGLTQETQY
TRBJ1-2 | TRBV30 | AWTRQATNYGYT
TRBJ1-2 | TRBV5-6 | ASSLPADYGYT
TRBJ1-1 | TRBV2 | ASSVEVGVTEAF
TRBJ1-5 | TRBV13 | ASSLGDTQPQH
TRBJ2-7 | TRBV2 | ASSEQGVNEQY
TRBJ1-2 | TRBV12-1 | ASTPRDYGYT
TRBJ2-5 | TRBV12-5 | ASGTGDVIETQY